One sample yielded the 8 T cell receptor beta chains listed below, sequenced in a study of blood T cell repertoires in COVID-19. Only in-frame clones appear in the TCRdb table, and some are missing; sequencing was by immunoSEQ multiplex PCR. This table holds roughly 150,000 clones, 85% found once. The sequenced sample consisted of peripheral blood. The receptors were sampled from a woman over 75 with COVID-19, enrolled during active disease.

J is TRBJ1-3 and V is TRBV6-5; possible D gene TRBD1, 6 bases. The CDR3 loop spans 15 amino acids. The V gene's germline CDR1 is MNHEY and CDR2 SVGAGI. Trimming removed 6 bases from V and 0 bases from J, with 12 bases in between. The CDR3 region is CASRRTGFSGNTIYF. In DNA form, the CDR3 reads TGTGCCAGCAGGCGAACAGGGTTCTCTGGAAACACCATATATTTT.

The chain carries TRBV25-1 and TRBJ2-5, with 7 bases identical to TRBD2. The CDR3 spans 16 residues. Per germline, CDR1 MGHDK and CDR2 SYGVNS. The V segment lost 0 bases and the J segment 5 bases; nucleotides outside the gene matches: 9. CDR3 nucleotides: TGTGCCAGCAGTGAATATAGGTCCGGGGGGTGGGAGACCCAGTACTTC. This codes for CASSEYRSGGWETQYF.

This rearrangement joins TRBV11-2 to TRBJ2-3; 7 bases agree with TRBD2. Trimming removed 5 bases from V and 2 bases from J; junction bases left unmatched: 7. Germline values: CDR1 SGHAT, CDR2 FQNNGV. The CDR3 has 15 residues. CDR3 in DNA: TGTGCCAGCAGCCTCTCGGGACTAACCACAGATACGCAGTATTTT. Amino acid sequence: CASSLSGLTTDTQYF. The full variable domain, its missing parts supplied by reference TRBV11-2 and TRBJ2-3, is EAGVAQSPRYKIIEKRQSVAFWCNPISGHATLYWYQQILGQGPKLLIQFQNNGVVDDSQLPKDRFSAERLKGVDSTLKIQPAKLEDSAVYLCASSLSGLTTDTQYFGPGTRLTVL.

The chain links TRBV25-1 to TRBJ1-6, with TRBD1 matching over 8 bases. CDR1 and CDR2 from the germline V gene are MGHDK and SYGVNS. The CDR3 runs 17 residues. Losses at the gene ends were 6 bases for V and 7 bases for J; bases not matched to a gene: 14. Here the CDR3 reads CASRSFDQGARNSPLHF. CDR3 nucleotides: TGTGCCAGCAGGTCCTTCGACCAGGGGGCTAGGAATTCACCCCTCCACTTT.

This chain connects TRBV5-1 to TRBJ2-2; TRBD2 agrees at 10 bases. The junction had 4 bases not matched to a gene; V was cut back by 0 bases and J by 5 bases. The CDR3 runs to 16 residues. Germline V CDR1 and CDR2: SGHRS, YFSETQ. The CDR3 protein is CASSLEVTSGTGELFF. The DNA for the CDR3 is TGCGCCAGCAGCTTGGAGGTGACTAGCGGGACCGGGGAGCTGTTTTTT. Full variable domain (remainder filled in from reference TRBV5-1 and TRBJ2-2): KAGVTQTPRYLIKTRGQQVTLSCSPISGHRSVSWYQQTPGQGLQFLFEYFSETQRNKGNFPGRFSGRQFSNSRSEMNVSTLELGDSALYLCASSLEVTSGTGELFFGEGSRLTVL.

The chain employs TRBV28 and TRBJ1-1; the D is unclear. The CDR3 consists of 15 residues. The germline CDR1 and CDR2 sequences are MDHEN and SYDVKM. V dropped 8 bases and J dropped 0 bases, with 16 bases sitting between them. In DNA, the CDR3 is TGTGCCAGCCCCCCCGCGGCCCTGATGAACACTGAAGCTTTCTTT. As protein: CASPPAALMNTEAFF.

The chain uses TRBV11-2 and TRBJ1-5, with D unclear. From germline, CDR1 is SGHAT and CDR2 FQNNGV. V was shortened by 0 bases and J by 9 bases, with 6 bases between the two germline ends. CDR3 length equals 12 residues. Here the CDR3 reads CASSLEAGPQHF. In DNA form, the CDR3 reads TGTGCCAGCAGCTTAGAGGCAGGGCCCCAGCATTTT.

The V call is TRBV10-2, the J call TRBJ2-1, with D perhaps TRBD2 (6 bases). The CDR3 spans 13 residues. CDR1 and CDR2 from the germline V gene are WSHSY and SAAADI. Trimming left V 8 bases short and J 4 bases short, with 12 bases between. The CDR3 reads CASSSRGYNEQFF. The CDR3 DNA reads TGCGCCAGCTCCAGCCGGGGGTACAATGAGCAGTTCTTC.